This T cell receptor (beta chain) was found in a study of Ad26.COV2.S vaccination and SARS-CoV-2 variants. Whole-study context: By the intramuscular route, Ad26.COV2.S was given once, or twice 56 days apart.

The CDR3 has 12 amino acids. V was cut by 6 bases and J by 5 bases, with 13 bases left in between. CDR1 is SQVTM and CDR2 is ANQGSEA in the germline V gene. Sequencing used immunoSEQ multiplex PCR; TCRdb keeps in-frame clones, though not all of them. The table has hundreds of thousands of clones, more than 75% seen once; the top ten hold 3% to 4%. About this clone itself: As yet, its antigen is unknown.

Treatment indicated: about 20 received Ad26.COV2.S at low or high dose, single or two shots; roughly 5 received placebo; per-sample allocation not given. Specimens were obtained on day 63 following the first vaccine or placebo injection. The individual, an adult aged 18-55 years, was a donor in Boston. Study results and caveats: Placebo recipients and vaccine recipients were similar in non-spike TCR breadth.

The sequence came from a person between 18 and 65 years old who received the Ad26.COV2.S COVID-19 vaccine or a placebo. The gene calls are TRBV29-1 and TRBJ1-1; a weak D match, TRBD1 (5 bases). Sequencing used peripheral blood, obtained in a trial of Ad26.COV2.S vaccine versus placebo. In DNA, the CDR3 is TGCAGCGTCGACTCCGGGGGGACTGAAGCTTTCTTT. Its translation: CSVDSGGTEAFF.